This TCR beta chain came from a study of cytomegalovirus exposure and HLA in healthy donors. Findings and limits, study-wide: It was reported that the classifier diagnosed cytomegalovirus status with high specificity and sensitivity in both the original and validation cohorts.

With regard to this clone: What it recognizes is unknown.

The PCR ran on 60 Vbeta and 13 Jbeta primers. Authors' analysis steps: As a later analysis found, there were 70 million to 90 million unique TCR beta chains, of which approximately 10 million were shared. Assay used: immunoSEQ multiplex PCR; TCRdb lists only in-frame clones, some missing. D and trimming come from the DNA, and the V and J calls and clone size come from that table. The sample lists under 200,000 clones, approximately 80% occurring once. The CDR3 runs to 13 residues. V lost 8 bases and J lost 8; bases outside the gene matches: 6. Germline V gives CDR1 WNHNN, CDR2 SYGVQD (reference sequence).

Source material: PBMCs. V is TRBV10-1 and J is TRBJ2-1; 10 nucleotides align to TRBD2. The clonotype originates from a woman between 40 and 55 years old in good health and CMV-seropositive. The CDR3 sequence is CASRSGGADEQFF. The CDR3 coding sequence is TGCGCCAGCCGAAGCGGGGGGGCCGATGAGCAGTTCTTC.